These T cell receptor beta chains were read from a single sample in a study of response to subunit inactivated influenza vaccine. One entry per CDR3 protein, called by TCRdb with MiXCR from the RT-PCR reads. Here the sample spans over 400,000 distinct CDR3 sequences, 13% being singletons. The material was PBMCs from blood, obtained roughly 6 weeks after vaccination. These receptors were taken from a man aged 50 to 59 who received an inactivated influenza vaccine. Both conserved end residues are part of each CDR3. A D gene is named only where the DNA matches it firmly. Only part of the rows carry a size: once, few, many, or a class if the clone is expanded.

clone_size,v_call,d_call,j_call,cdr3_nt,cdr3_aa
NA,TRBV28,NA,TRBJ2-3,TGTGCCAGCAGTACGGGGGGCGGGCGGTCAGATACGCAGTATTTT,CASSTGGGRSDTQYF
NA,TRBV20-1,NA,TRBJ2-7,TGCAGTGCTAGAGCGGGAGAATCCTACGAGCAGTACTTC,CSARAGESYEQYF
many,TRBV3-1,TRBD2,TRBJ2-7,TGTGCCAGCAGCTGGACTAGCGGGGACGAGCAGTACTTC,CASSWTSGDEQYF
many,TRBV12-3/TRBV12-4,NA,TRBJ1-2,TGTGCCAGCAGTTTACGGGGTGACTATGGCTACACCTTC,CASSLRGDYGYTF
few,TRBV20-1,NA,TRBJ2-2,TGCAGTGCTACCAGTAACACCGGGGAGCTGTTTTTT,CSATSNTGELFF
many,TRBV12-3/TRBV12-4,TRBD1,TRBJ2-1,TGTGCCAGCAGTTTACGCGAGGGACAGCCGTCCGTCAATGAGCAGTTCTTC,CASSLREGQPSVNEQFF
NA,TRBV7-8,NA,TRBJ2-7,TGTGCCAGCAGCTTAGGTTGGCAGGGGAACGAGCAGTACTTC,CASSLGWQGNEQYF
NA,TRBV13,NA,TRBJ1-1,TGTGCCAGCAGCCCGAGGGGGGGGTACACTGAAGCTTTCTTT,CASSPRGGYTEAFF
NA,TRBV11-2,TRBD1,TRBJ2-7,TGTGCCAGCAGCTCCCCGGGACAGGGGACGGGGGAGCAGTACTTC,CASSSPGQGTGEQYF
NA,TRBV12-3/TRBV12-4,TRBD1,TRBJ1-3,TGTGCCAGCAGTTTAACAGGGGGAGTCGGAAACACCATATATTTT,CASSLTGGVGNTIYF
NA,TRBV6-2/TRBV6-3,TRBD1,TRBJ1-3,TGTGCCAGCAGCTACACGGCAGGGGGAGATGGAAACACCATATATTTT,CASSYTAGGDGNTIYF
few,TRBV15,NA,TRBJ2-3,TGTGCCACCAGCAGAGATCCACAGGGAGGTCGGACGCAGTATTTT,CATSRDPQGGRTQYF
few,TRBV11-1,NA,TRBJ2-6,TGTGCCAGCAGCCCGGAGAGGGAGAGGGCTGGGGCCAACGTCCTGACTTTC,CASSPERERAGANVLTF
few,TRBV6-2/TRBV6-3,NA,TRBJ2-1,TGTGCCAGCACTCAGGGAGGAGAGCAGTTCTTC,CASTQGGEQFF